The rows below give T cell receptor beta chains drawn from one sample of a study of cytomegalovirus exposure and HLA in healthy donors. Here immunoSEQ multiplex PCR was the method, and the copy in TCRdb shows in-frame clones only, minus some. The sample gives about 160,000 clones, around 76% of which show up once; about 1.6% is in the top ten. The sample consisted of PBMCs. These receptors were taken from a girl between 5 and 17 years old in good health and CMV-seropositive. The CDR3 runs from the conserved cysteine through the conserved F or W. Fields, in order: V gene, clone size, D gene, J gene, CDR3 protein, CDR3 DNA. D genes are given only for firm matches. Size is omitted from some rows. Given values are once, few, many or a class for expanded clones.

TRBV27	-	TRBD1	TRBJ2-7	CASSLISGTGENEQYF	TGTGCCAGCAGTTTAATAAGCGGGACAGGGGAGAACGAGCAGTACTTC
TRBV5-4	-	-	TRBJ1-1	CASSFYMAVNTEAFF	TGTGCCAGCAGCTTTTATATGGCAGTGAACACTGAAGCTTTCTTT
TRBV6-4	-	TRBD1	TRBJ2-3	CASSPGTEPTDTQYF	TGTGCCAGCAGTCCCGGGACAGAGCCCACAGATACGCAGTATTTT
TRBV5-6	-	-	TRBJ2-1	CASSLLGTPYNEQFF	TGTGCCAGCAGCCTGCTGGGGACTCCGTACAATGAGCAGTTCTTC
TRBV25-1	-	-	TRBJ2-5	CASSELIQETQYF	TGTGCCAGCAGTGAATTAATCCAAGAGACCCAGTACTTC
TRBV14	-	-	TRBJ1-1	CASSPLLGGNTEAFF	TGTGCCAGCAGCCCTCTGCTGGGGGGGAACACTGAAGCTTTCTTT
TRBV28	-	TRBD1	TRBJ2-3	CASSLGDRDTDTQYF	TGTGCCAGCAGTTTAGGGGACAGGGACACAGATACGCAGTATTTT
TRBV7-8	-	-	TRBJ1-4	CASSPGIDNEKLFF	TGTGCCAGCAGCCCCGGGATCGATAATGAAAAACTGTTTTTT
TRBV7-9	-	-	TRBJ1-3	CASSSRQTASGNTIYF	TGTGCCAGCAGCTCTCGACAGACAGCCTCTGGAAACACCATATATTTT
TRBV4-3	-	-	TRBJ2-1	CASSHRPFATTDSYNEQFF	TGCGCCAGCAGCCACAGACCTTTTGCTACTACTGACTCCTACAATGAGCAGTTCTTC
TRBV7-6	once	-	TRBJ1-2	CASSLDGGPLAGYTF	TGTGCCAGCAGCTTAGACGGGGGTCCCCTTGCCGGCTACACCTTC
TRBV9	-	-	TRBJ2-7	CASSAGTAIVYEQYF	TGTGCCAGCAGCGCCGGGACTGCGATCGTCTACGAGCAGTACTTC
TRBV5-4	-	-	TRBJ2-5	CASSLDSGLETQYF	TGTGCCAGCAGCTTGGACAGTGGGTTAGAGACCCAGTACTTC
TRBV6-5	-	-	TRBJ2-7	CASSTGTVQYF	TGTGCCAGCAGTACAGGGACCGTGCAGTACTTC
TRBV28	few	-	TRBJ1-1	CASRRLDSATEAFF	TGTGCCAGCAGGAGACTCGACAGTGCCACTGAAGCTTTCTTT
TRBV13	-	TRBD1	TRBJ2-7	CASSGAGGSLAYEQYF	TGTGCCAGCAGCGGCGCAGGGGGCTCCTTAGCCTACGAGCAGTACTTC
TRBV15	-	-	TRBJ1-1	CATSRPASGSAEAFF	TGTGCCACCAGCAGGCCTGCCTCGGGGTCGGCTGAAGCTTTCTTT
TRBV5-6	-	TRBD1	TRBJ2-7	CASSLMPGQGYEQYF	TGTGCCAGCAGCTTGATGCCAGGACAGGGTTACGAGCAGTACTTC
TRBV27	-	TRBD1	TRBJ1-2	CASSLTGIYGYTF	TGTGCCAGCAGTTTGACAGGGATCTATGGCTACACCTTC
TRBV13	-	TRBD2	TRBJ2-1	CASARLGTPILAGTSYNEQFF	TGTGCCAGCGCTCGCCTCGGGACACCGATACTAGCGGGGACCTCCTACAATGAGCAGTTCTTC
TRBV5-1	-	TRBD2	TRBJ2-7	CASTPMTSGNYEQYF	TGCGCCAGCACTCCTATGACTAGCGGGAACTACGAGCAGTACTTC
TRBV7-9	-	TRBD1	TRBJ1-2	CSSLDRDRGTNGYTF	TGTTCCAGCCTCGACCGGGACAGGGGAACGAATGGCTACACCTTC
TRBV4-1	-	TRBD2	TRBJ2-1	CASAREGLLTSGEQFF	TGCGCCAGCGCGCGGGAGGGCCTTTTAACCTCCGGTGAGCAGTTCTTC
TRBV18	-	TRBD1	TRBJ1-2	CASSEDRAGYTF	TGTGCCAGCTCAGAGGACAGGGCGGGCTACACCTTC
TRBV30	-	-	TRBJ2-1	CAWSVGASRSYNEQFF	TGTGCCTGGAGTGTAGGGGCGTCAAGATCCTACAATGAGCAGTTCTTC
TRBV11-2	-	-	TRBJ1-4	CASSFSGREKLFF	TGTGCCAGCAGCTTCTCAGGGCGGGAAAAACTGTTTTTT
TRBV11-2	few	-	TRBJ2-3	CASSLRGEPTDTQYF	TGTGCCAGCAGCTTACGCGGGGAACCCACAGATACGCAGTATTTT
TRBV9	-	TRBD1	TRBJ2-3	CASSVEPGTGAPDTQYF	TGTGCCAGCAGCGTAGAGCCCGGGACAGGGGCCCCAGATACGCAGTATTTT
TRBV15	few	-	TRBJ1-1	CATSRDQTEAFF	TGTGCCACCAGCAGAGATCAGACTGAAGCTTTCTTT
TRBV5-1	-	TRBD2	TRBJ2-2	CASSSPPGGNTGELFF	TGCGCCAGCAGCTCCCCCCCGGGGGGAAACACCGGGGAGCTGTTTTTT
TRBV27	-	TRBD1	TRBJ1-5	CASSHRGNQPQHF	TGTGCCAGCAGCCACAGGGGGAATCAGCCCCAGCATTTT
TRBV29-1	-	TRBD1	TRBJ1-1	CSVRGLAGGNTEAFF	TGCAGCGTGAGGGGCCTAGCAGGGGGGAACACTGAAGCTTTCTTT
TRBV27	-	-	TRBJ2-7	CASSFGHEQYF	TGTGCCAGCAGTTTTGGCCACGAGCAGTACTTC
TRBV27	-	TRBD2	TRBJ2-7	CASSFLRPVAGGEQYF	TGTGCCAGCAGTTTTCTCCGCCCCGTAGCGGGGGGGGAGCAGTACTTC
TRBV19	-	TRBD1	TRBJ2-7	CASSHRDRVSYEQYF	TGTGCCAGTAGTCATCGGGACAGGGTCTCCTACGAGCAGTACTTC
TRBV19	-	TRBD1	TRBJ1-4	CASSIPPHRTGEKLFF	TGTGCCAGTAGTATACCACCGCACAGGACAGGTGAAAAACTGTTTTTT
TRBV11-2	once	-	TRBJ1-2	CASSLVSGARFDYTF	TGTGCCAGCAGCTTAGTTTCAGGGGCCCGGTTTGACTACACCTTC
TRBV6-4	few	TRBD1	TRBJ1-1	CASSPRTGGATEAFF	TGTGCCAGCAGCCCAAGGACAGGTGGAGCCACTGAAGCTTTCTTT
TRBV4-3	once	TRBD1	TRBJ1-5	CASSQGTGLNQPQHF	TGCGCCAGCAGCCAAGGGACAGGGTTGAATCAGCCCCAGCATTTT
TRBV7-9	-	-	TRBJ1-1	CASSSMRGGTEAFF	TGTGCCAGCAGCTCAATGAGGGGAGGCACTGAAGCTTTCTTT
TRBV14	once	TRBD2	TRBJ2-3	CASSPAGGYRTDTQYF	TGTGCCAGCAGCCCGGCGGGAGGCTACCGCACAGATACGCAGTATTTT
TRBV9	-	-	TRBJ2-3	CASSAGSGLSTDTQYF	TGTGCCAGCAGCGCGGGGAGCGGACTTAGCACAGATACGCAGTATTTT